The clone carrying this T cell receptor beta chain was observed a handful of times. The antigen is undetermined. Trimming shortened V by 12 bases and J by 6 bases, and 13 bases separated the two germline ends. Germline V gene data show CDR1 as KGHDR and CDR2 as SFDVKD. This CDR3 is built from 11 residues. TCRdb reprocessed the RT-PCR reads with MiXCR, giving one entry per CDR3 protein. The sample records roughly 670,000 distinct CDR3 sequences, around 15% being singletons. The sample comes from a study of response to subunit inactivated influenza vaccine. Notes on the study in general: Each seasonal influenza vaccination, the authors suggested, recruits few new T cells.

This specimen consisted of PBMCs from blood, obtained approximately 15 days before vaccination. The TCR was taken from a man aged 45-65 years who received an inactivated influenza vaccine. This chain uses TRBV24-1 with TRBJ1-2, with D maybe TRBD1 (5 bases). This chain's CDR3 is CAVGGAHGYTF. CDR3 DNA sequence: TGTGCCGTGGGAGGGGCCCATGGCTACACCTTC.